The sequence of this T cell receptor beta chain was determined in a study of identifying expanded T cells in peripheral blood. Study results and limitations: Over about two and four weeks, about 16 and 20 clones changed, versus around 1.3 between replicates.

Trimming pared 3 bases from V and 6 bases from J, leaving 12 bases between. The germline gives CDR1 SGHRS, CDR2 YFSETQ. This CDR3 has 13 residues. Details on this clone: Antigen unknown.

No infections or other immune events were documented during collection. The method was immunoSEQ multiplex PCR; TCRdb's version includes in-frame clones alone and lacks a portion of them. The profile covers about 100,000 clones, with about 90% appearing a single time and more than 5.5% taken by the ten largest. This chain uses TRBV5-1 with TRBJ1-1; D is unclear. The sequencing input was blood. The source of this sequence is a person between 18 and 75 years old in good health. For the CDR3, the DNA is TGCGCCAGCAGCTCACCCAGCATTTCTGAAGCTTTCTTT. Protein: CASSSPSISEAFF.